The clone carrying this TCR beta chain was detected many times. The record originates from a study of T cells in Graves' hyperthyroidism and ophthalmopathy. About the research overall: Before any treatment, at initial diagnosis, peripheral blood was collected.

The TCR beta CDR3 regions underwent amplification using RNA transcripts as the source. The HTBI primer set was used in a first-round RT-PCR of the TCR CDR3. TCRdb analysed the multiplex PCR reads with MiXCR anew, one entry per CDR3 protein. This table has fewer than 550,000 distinct CDR3 sequences, 24% appearing once. Per germline, CDR1 SEHNR and CDR2 FQNEAQ (reference sequence). There are 15 residues in the CDR3. The V gene end was trimmed by 4 bases and the J gene end by 2 bases; junction bases not matched to a gene: 5. This clonotype was obtained from a woman between 25 and 40 years old with Graves' ophthalmopathy. Sequences were obtained from blood. This rearrangement joins TRBV7-9 to TRBJ2-7; 10 bases are shared with TRBD1. As DNA, the CDR3 is TGTGCCAGCAGCTCGGACAGGGGGATCGCCTACGAGCAGTACTTC. Its translation is CASSSDRGIAYEQYF.